A selection of T cell receptor beta chains follows, all from one sample in a study of blood T cell repertoires in COVID-19. Profiling relied on immunoSEQ multiplex PCR, and the TCRdb table lists in-frame clones only, not all of them. Of 120,000 to 150,000 clones in the sample, 88% were seen once. Material for sequencing was peripheral blood. The receptor set was obtained from a human donor in a cohort sampled during active COVID-19. Both conserved end residues are part of each CDR3. D genes are given only for firm matches. Not all rows give a size; the values are once, few, many and, for expanded clones, a class.

TGTGCCAGCAGCCAGTTGGGCGGGGCTATGGGGGAGCAGTACTTC	CASSQLGGAMGEQYF	.	TRBV13	.	TRBJ2-7
TGTGCCAGCAGCACGACTAGCGGGGCTAATTGGAATACGCAGTATTTT	CASSTTSGANWNTQYF	TRBD2	TRBV7-9	many	TRBJ2-3
TGTGCCAGCAGCGTAGGACTAGCGGGGTTCCACGAGCAGTACTTC	CASSVGLAGFHEQYF	TRBD2	TRBV9	.	TRBJ2-7
TGTGCCACCAGTGAGGGACAGGGGGCCTACGAGCAGTACTTC	CATSEGQGAYEQYF	TRBD1	TRBV24-1	.	TRBJ2-7
TGTGCCAGTAGTAGGCTAGCGGGTGATACGCAGTATTTT	CASSRLAGDTQYF	TRBD2	TRBV19	.	TRBJ2-3
TGTGCCAGCTCACCAACCGGGACAGGGGTTGGGCAGCCCCAGCATTTT	CASSPTGTGVGQPQHF	TRBD1	TRBV18	.	TRBJ1-5
TGTGCCAGCAGCCAAGTAGGGGGCGAGGAAAAACTGTTTTTT	CASSQVGGEEKLFF	TRBD1	TRBV3-1/TRBV3-2	.	TRBJ1-4
TGTGCCAGCAGCTCGGTTGGGAGAGACACTGAAGCTTTCTTT	CASSSVGRDTEAFF	.	TRBV9	.	TRBJ1-1
TGTGCCAGCAGTACAGTTACAGGGAATGGGGCCAACGTCCTGACTTTC	CASSTVTGNGANVLTF	.	TRBV27	.	TRBJ2-6
TGTGCCTGGAGTGGCCAACGTGGAAACAGGGTCGGGGAGACCCAGTACTTC	CAWSGQRGNRVGETQYF	.	TRBV30	.	TRBJ2-5
TGTGCCAGCAGCCAAGACTCAGGGGCCTATGGCTACACCTTC	CASSQDSGAYGYTF	.	TRBV14	.	TRBJ1-2
TGTGCCAGCAGCCAAAGGACAGGCCCCTACAATGAGCAGTTCTTC	CASSQRTGPYNEQFF	TRBD1	TRBV7-2	.	TRBJ2-1
TGTGCCTGGAGTGACCCCCGGTGGGGAGCAGATACGCAGTATTTT	CAWSDPRWGADTQYF	.	TRBV30	.	TRBJ2-3
TGTGCCAGCAGCCGGTTACAGGGGTTCGGGCAGTACTTC	CASSRLQGFGQYF	TRBD1	TRBV7-8	.	TRBJ2-7
TGTGCCAGCAGCCGGGACAATTCGGGGCCTGAAGCTTTCTTT	CASSRDNSGPEAFF	.	TRBV7-2	.	TRBJ1-1
TGTGCCAGCAGTGGACCGGGTCGGAGGGACACTGAAGCTTTCTTT	CASSGPGRRDTEAFF	.	TRBV5-5	.	TRBJ1-1
TGTGCCAGCAGCCCAGGGAAGGCGGCAGATACGCAGTATTTT	CASSPGKAADTQYF	.	TRBV7-2	.	TRBJ2-3
TGTGCCAGCAGTTTACAGGGGGCGCGTAACGGGGAGCTGTTTTTT	CASSLQGARNGELFF	TRBD1	TRBV7-8	.	TRBJ2-2
TGTGCCACCAGGGACAGGGATTCACAGACAACGGATGAGCAGTTCTTC	CATRDRDSQTTDEQFF	TRBD1	TRBV10-3	once	TRBJ2-1
TGTGCCAATCACTACTCTGGAAACACCATATATTTT	CANHYSGNTIYF	.	TRBV2	.	TRBJ1-3
TGCAGCGCCAGCGGACAGACCTACGAGCAGTACTTC	CSASGQTYEQYF	.	TRBV29-1	.	TRBJ2-7
TGTGCCAGCAGTCTAGCGACTAGCGGGGGCCCTCTTTACAATGAGCAGTTCTTC	CASSLATSGGPLYNEQFF	TRBD2	TRBV7-8	once	TRBJ2-1
TGTGCCAGCAGCTTCGGCGGGGAGTATCAGCCCCAGCATTTT	CASSFGGEYQPQHF	.	TRBV7-2	.	TRBJ1-5
TGTGCCAGCAGCTTGACTAGCGGGGCTGCGGGAGAGACCCAGTACTTC	CASSLTSGAAGETQYF	TRBD2	TRBV7-6	.	TRBJ2-5
TGCGCCAGCAGCCCTCAGGGAGGGACCGGGCAGGAGACCCAGTACTTC	CASSPQGGTGQETQYF	TRBD2	TRBV4-1	.	TRBJ2-5
TGTGCCAGCTCACCATCCGGACTAGCGGGCACAGATACGCAGTATTTT	CASSPSGLAGTDTQYF	TRBD2	TRBV18	.	TRBJ2-3
TGTGCCAGCAGTTCGGGAGCTACGAACACTGAAGCTTTCTTT	CASSSGATNTEAFF	.	TRBV27	once	TRBJ1-1
TGTGCCAGCAACGCGGGGGCCGACTTTTCCTACAATGAGCAGTTCTTC	CASNAGADFSYNEQFF	.	TRBV5-5	.	TRBJ2-1
TGTGCCATCGACAGCTACGAGCAGTACTTC	CAIDSYEQYF	.	TRBV6-5	.	TRBJ2-7
TGTGCCAGCAGCTTAAACAGGCAAGAGACCCAGTACTTC	CASSLNRQETQYF	.	TRBV7-3	.	TRBJ2-5
TGTGCCAGCACGGCGGGACCGCTCCAAGAGACCCAGTACTTC	CASTAGPLQETQYF	.	TRBV12-1	.	TRBJ2-5
TGTGCCAGCAGCTTAAATACTTACACCGGGGAGCTGTTTTTT	CASSLNTYTGELFF	.	TRBV7-3	.	TRBJ2-2
TGTGCCAGCAGGCATCGGTCCTCTGGAAACACCATATATTTT	CASRHRSSGNTIYF	.	TRBV6-5	.	TRBJ1-3
TGTGCCACCAGCGCAGGGACTAGCGGTCTCAGGTACAATGAGCAGTTCTTC	CATSAGTSGLRYNEQFF	TRBD2	TRBV15	many	TRBJ2-1
TGTGCCAGCCTCGAGGGGGCGTTCGACACTGAAGCTTTCTTT	CASLEGAFDTEAFF	TRBD1	TRBV6-5	.	TRBJ1-1